Described below is a single T cell receptor (beta chain) sequence and its context. No cognate antigen has been identified for it. No base-level quality is on record; no much larger clone is a single base apart. Distinct nucleotide sequences in the sample also encode this CDR3. The data stem from a study of control samples from healthy donors and cancer patients (dated by TCRdb to between 2020 and 2021). The germline V gene specifies MNHEY as CDR1 and SVGAGI as CDR2. Germline trimming amounts to 5 bases on V and 2 bases on J, with 2 as the count of junction bases outside the gene matches. CDR3 length: 13 amino acids, cysteine to phenylalanine. Kept here is only the CDR3 DNA, which spans 39 bases and is read in frame from base 1. The library relied on the immunoSEQ multiplex PCR assay. TCRdb holds this immuneACCESS table with in-frame rearrangements only. Some clones are missing; in checked studies, unresolved V genes explain under half, and the rest has no known cause. The sample table records about 130,000 clones; approximately 90% of these occur just once. The ten largest clonotypes hold roughly 2.7% of the sample.

The TCR comes from a man in his forties or fifties in good health. The sequenced sample consisted of blood. In this chain, TRBV6-5 is recombined with TRBJ1-2, with 7 bases in between that match TRBD1. At the DNA level, the sequence is TGTGCCAGCAGTCCGACAGGGAACTATGGCTACACCTTC. It specifies CASSPTGNYGYTF.